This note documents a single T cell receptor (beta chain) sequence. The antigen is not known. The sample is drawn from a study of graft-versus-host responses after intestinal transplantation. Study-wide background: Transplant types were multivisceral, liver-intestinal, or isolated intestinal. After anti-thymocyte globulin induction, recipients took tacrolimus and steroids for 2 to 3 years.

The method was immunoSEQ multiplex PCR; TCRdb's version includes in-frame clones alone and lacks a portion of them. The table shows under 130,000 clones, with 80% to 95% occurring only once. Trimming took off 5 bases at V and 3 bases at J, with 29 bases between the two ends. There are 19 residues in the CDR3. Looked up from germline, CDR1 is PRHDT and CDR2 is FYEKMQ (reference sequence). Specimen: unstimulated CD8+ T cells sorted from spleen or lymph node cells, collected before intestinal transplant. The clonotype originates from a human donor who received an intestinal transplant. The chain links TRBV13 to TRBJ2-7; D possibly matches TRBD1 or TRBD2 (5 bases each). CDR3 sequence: CASSQKVGGRGRSSYEQYF. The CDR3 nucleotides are TGTGCCAGCAGCCAAAAAGTTGGGGGTCGCGGGCGCAGCAGCTACGAGCAGTACTTC.